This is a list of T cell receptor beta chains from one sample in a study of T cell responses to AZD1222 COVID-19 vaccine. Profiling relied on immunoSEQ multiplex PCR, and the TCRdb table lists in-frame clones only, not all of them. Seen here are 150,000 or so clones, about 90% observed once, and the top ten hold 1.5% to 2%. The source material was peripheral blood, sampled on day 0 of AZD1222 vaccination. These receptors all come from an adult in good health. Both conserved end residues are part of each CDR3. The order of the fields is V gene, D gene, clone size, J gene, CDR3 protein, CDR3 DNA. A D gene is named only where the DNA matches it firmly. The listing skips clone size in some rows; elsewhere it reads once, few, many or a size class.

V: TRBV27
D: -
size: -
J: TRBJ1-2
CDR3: CASTSRREGNYGYTF
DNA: TGTGCCAGCACGTCGCGCCGGGAAGGAAACTATGGCTACACCTTC

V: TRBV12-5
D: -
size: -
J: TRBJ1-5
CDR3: CASGLGNQPQHF
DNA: TGTGCTAGTGGTTTGGGAAATCAGCCCCAGCATTTT

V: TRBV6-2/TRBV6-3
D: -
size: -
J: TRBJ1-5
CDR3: CASSYEALGNQPQHF
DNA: TGTGCCAGCAGTTATGAGGCCTTGGGCAATCAGCCCCAGCATTTT

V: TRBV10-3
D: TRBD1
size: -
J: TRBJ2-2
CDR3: CAISPGTGSRSNTGELFF
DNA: TGTGCCATCAGCCCCGGGACAGGGTCCCGGTCGAACACCGGGGAGCTGTTTTTT

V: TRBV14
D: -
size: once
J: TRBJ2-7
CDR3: CASSQASAGYEQYF
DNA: TGTGCCAGCAGCCAAGCTAGCGCCGGCTACGAGCAGTACTTC

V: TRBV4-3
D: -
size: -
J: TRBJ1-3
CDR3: CASSQAYRASGNTIYF
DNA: TGCGCCAGCAGCCAAGCTTATCGGGCCTCTGGAAACACCATATATTTT

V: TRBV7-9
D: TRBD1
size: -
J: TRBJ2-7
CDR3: CASSFLPTGGTYEQYF
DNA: TGTGCCAGCAGCTTTTTACCGACAGGGGGCACCTACGAGCAGTACTTC

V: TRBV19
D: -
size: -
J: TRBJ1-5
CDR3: CASSSGPAGNQPQHF
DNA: TGTGCCAGTAGTTCAGGACCCGCGGGCAATCAGCCCCAGCATTTT

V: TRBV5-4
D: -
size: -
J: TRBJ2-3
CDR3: CASSPDRATDTQYF
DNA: TGTGCCAGCAGCCCTGATCGGGCCACAGATACGCAGTATTTT

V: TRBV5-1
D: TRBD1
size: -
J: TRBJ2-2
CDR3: CASFPGTGGTGGELFF
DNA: TGCGCCAGCTTCCCTGGGACAGGGGGCACCGGCGGGGAGCTGTTTTTT

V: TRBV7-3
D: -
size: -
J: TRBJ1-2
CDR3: CASSRGEGTGYTF
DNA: TGTGCCAGCAGCCGGGGGGAGGGTACCGGCTACACCTTC

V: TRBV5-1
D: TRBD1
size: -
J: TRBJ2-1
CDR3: CASSLAPGQAGNEQFF
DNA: TGCGCCAGCAGCTTGGCCCCGGGACAGGCGGGCAATGAGCAGTTCTTC

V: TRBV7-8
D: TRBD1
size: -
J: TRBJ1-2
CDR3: CASIPTGGYGYTF
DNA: TGTGCCAGCATCCCAACAGGGGGTTATGGCTACACCTTC

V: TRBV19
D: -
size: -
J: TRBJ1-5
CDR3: CASSIRHQPQHF
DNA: TGTGCCAGTAGTATCAGGCATCAGCCCCAGCATTTT

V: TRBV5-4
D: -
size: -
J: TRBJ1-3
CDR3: CASSSSGSGWDTIYF
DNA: TGTGCCAGCAGTTCGTCCGGGTCGGGGTGGGACACCATATATTTT

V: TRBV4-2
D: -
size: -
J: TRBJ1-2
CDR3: CASSQDAAGRYGYTF
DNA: TGTGCCAGCAGCCAAGATGCTGCAGGGAGGTATGGCTACACCTTC